This T cell receptor (beta chain) derives from a study of OX40 agonist ivuxolimab in advanced cancers. The CDR3 runs 15 residues. Germline V lookup: CDR1 SGHAT, CDR2 FQNNGV. Trimming took off 0 bases at V and 1 base at J, with 8 bases between the two ends. Using immunoSEQ multiplex PCR, the repertoire was profiled, and TCRdb retains in-frame clones only, with some absent. The sample shows over 75,000 clones, 87% of them seen only once. In the case of this clone: Its cognate antigen is unknown.

Whole-study findings and limits: Low normalized clonal expansion also occurred in some nonresponding patients. In the 0.1 to 3.0 mg/kg range, CD4+ and CD8+ blood T cells had expanded clonally by week 6.

Samples were taken at baseline and on day 1 of cycles 4 and 7. The TCR comes from an adult with an advanced solid tumor such as melanoma, head and neck, liver or kidney cancer. The input for sequencing was CD4+ or CD8+ T cells sorted from blood, taken in a trial of the OX40 agonist ivuxolimab. The V and J genes are TRBV11-2 and TRBJ2-3; either TRBD1 or TRBD2 may fit D (5 bases each). CDR3 nucleotide sequence: TGTGCCAGCAGCTTAGAACGGGGACGCACAGATACGCAGTATTTT. Protein product: CASSLERGRTDTQYF.